The 25 T cell receptor beta chains below all came from one sample that was sequenced in a study of vaccination and CD4 T cells after COVID-19. An Oncomine TCR Beta short-read assay was used to sequence the DNA from cultured CD4+ T cells. Each CDR3 protein gets one entry after TCRdb re-called the PCR reads with MiXCR. The repertoire holds 10,000 to 13,000 distinct CDR3 sequences, with roughly a third as singletons. The antigens these receptors bind are not known. As for treatment: approximately 9-day PBMC culture with coronavirus spike peptide pools or control peptides (ViraFEST assay). The sequenced sample consisted of CD4+ T cells from blood, cultured in vitro. These receptors were taken from a human donor who had recovered from COVID-19.

This clonotype is medium-sized within its sample. This chain uses TRBV7-2 with TRBJ1-2, with D unclear. CDR3 length: 15 amino acids. Germline CDR1 SGHTA, CDR2 FQGNSA. The V end lost 1 base, the J end lost 8 bases, and 17 bases lay between the germline ends. DNA of the CDR3: TGTGCCAGCAGCTTAGTTCGAGGAGCCTTATGGGGCTACACCTTC. Translating gives CASSLVRGALWGYTF. Full variable domain (outside the CDR3, taken from reference TRBV7-2 and TRBJ1-2): GAGVSQSPSNKVTEKGKDVELRCDPISGHTALYWYRQSLGQGLEFLIYFQGNSAPDKSGLPSDRFSAERTGGSVSTLTIQRTQQEDSAVYLCASSLVRGALWGYTFGSGTRLTVV.

The chain has TRBV7-8 and TRBJ2-3, with 7 positions matching TRBD1. Germline lookup yields CDR1 SGHVS and CDR2 FQNEAQ. V was clipped by 5 bases and J by 0 bases; unmatched bases: 5. The CDR3 spans 15 residues. CDR3 protein: CASSVQGQSTDTQYF. The CDR3 nucleotides read TGTGCCAGCAGCGTCCAGGGACAGAGCACAGATACGCAGTATTTT.

V and J are TRBV6-2 or TRBV6-3 and TRBJ2-1, with D perhaps TRBD1 or TRBD2 (5 bases each). The germline CDR1 and CDR2 sequences are MNHEY and SVGEGT. V lost 9 bases, J lost 6 bases, and 21 bases lay in between. CDR3 length: 15 amino acids. CDR3 bases: TGTGCCAGTACTACTACTGGGACCGTAATCAATGAGCAGTTCTTC. Its protein product is CASTTTGTVINEQFF.

This rearrangement joins TRBV6-5 to TRBJ2-7, with 10 nucleotides matching TRBD1. Trimming cost V 2 bases and J 7 bases; bases outside gene matches: 8. Germline-derived CDR1 and CDR2 are MNHEY and SVGAGI. There are 15 residues in the CDR3. The CDR3 DNA reads TGTGCCAGCAGTTACACTCGGACAGGGGGGGGGGAGCAGTACTTC. It encodes CASSYTRTGGGEQYF.

By share, this clonotype ranks as medium-sized (0.01 to 0.1%). CDR3 amino acids: CASSYSIGQPQHF. Here the CDR3 DNA reads TGTGCCAGCAGTTACTCGATTGGTCAGCCCCAGCATTTT. The rearrangement joins TRBV6-5 to TRBJ1-5; no definite D call. Germline CDR1 reads MNHEY; CDR2 reads SVGAGI. The CDR3 is 13 residues long. V was trimmed by 0 bases and J by 6 bases, leaving 6 bases between them.

The chain employs TRBV6-2 or TRBV6-3 and TRBJ2-7; D perhaps matches TRBD2 (5 bases). Trimming pared 6 bases from V and 11 bases from J, leaving 17 bases between. This CDR3 has 12 residues. Germline CDR1 and CDR2: MNHEY and SVGEGT. The CDR3: CASRSPGTREYF. CDR3 coding DNA: TGTGCCAGCAGATCCCCGGGTACGAGGGAGTACTTC.

The chain joins TRBV7-3 to TRBJ1-1, with D perhaps matching TRBD1 (6 bases). This CDR3 spans 15 amino acids. V was clipped by 1 base and J by 3 bases, with 12 bases between them. Per the germline V gene, CDR1 is SGHTA and CDR2 is FQGTGA. For the CDR3, the DNA is TGTGCCAGCAGCTTAATTGGTCAGGGGTACACTGAAGCTTTCTTT. This encodes CASSLIGQGYTEAFF.

V is TRBV7-2 and J is TRBJ2-1, with 10 positions matching TRBD2. Per germline, CDR1 SGHTA and CDR2 FQGNSA. V was pared by 3 bases and J by 4 bases, with 3 bases of the junction left unmatched. The CDR3 totals 15 residues. DNA for the CDR3: TGTGCCAGCAGCTTCCTAGCGGGGGCATACAATGAGCAGTTCTTC. As protein: CASSFLAGAYNEQFF.

In its sample, this clonotype ranks as medium-sized (0.01 to 0.1%). The chain combines TRBV7-2 with TRBJ1-6; 8 bases are a match to TRBD1. This CDR3 region has 15 residues. V lost 5 bases to trimming and J lost 7 bases; unmatched junction nucleotides: 7. Germline assignment: CDR1 SGHTA and CDR2 FQGNSA. The CDR3 DNA reads TGTGCCAGCAGCCGGAATAACAGGGGGAATTCACCCCTCCACTTT. Translating it yields CASSRNNRGNSPLHF.

This clonotype was seen a handful of times. This chain uses TRBV7-8 with TRBJ1-2, with 9 nucleotides matching TRBD1. Losses at the gene ends were 5 bases for V and 2 bases for J; bases not matched to a gene: 6. CDR3 length: 15 residues. Germline values: CDR1 SGHVS, CDR2 FQNEAQ. CDR3 sequence (DNA): TGTGCCAGCAGCCTAGGACAGGGGAGCAACTATGGCTACACCTTC. It yields the protein CASSLGQGSNYGYTF. The variable domain in full, with the rest retrieved from reference TRBV7-8 and TRBJ1-2, is GAGVSQSPRYKVAKRGQDVALRCDPISGHVSLFWYQQALGQGPEFLTYFQNEAQLDKSGLPSDRFFAERPEGSVSTLKIQRTQQEDSAVYLCASSLGQGSNYGYTFGSGTRLTVV.

The V and J genes are TRBV20-1 and TRBJ2-7; TRBD2 agrees at 7 bases. Germline-derived CDR1 and CDR2 are DFQATT and SNEGSKA (reference sequence). The V gene end was trimmed by 3 bases and the J gene end by 4 bases; junction bases not matched to a gene: 3. The CDR3 runs to 12 residues. In DNA, the CDR3 is TGCAGTGCTAGTCCTAGCGGTTACGAGCAGTACTTC. Its translation: CSASPSGYEQYF.

Concerning this clonotype itself: A junction end diverges from the germline sequence, so it may reflect a read error. The V and J genes are TRBV19 and TRBJ2-7; D ambiguous. The CDR3 loop spans 13 amino acids. Germline V gene data show CDR1 as LNHDA and CDR2 as SQIVND (reference sequence). CDR3: CASKGPPRDLQHF. CDR3 DNA: TGTGCCAGTAAGGGCCCCCCCCGAGACCTCCAGCACTTC.

The V gene is TRBV19, the J gene TRBJ1-1, with 9 positions matching TRBD1. J lost 7 bases, V lost 3 bases, and 3 bases had no gene match. CDR1 LNHDA and CDR2 SQIVND come from the germline V gene (reference sequence). There are 13 residues in the CDR3. The CDR3 DNA is TGTGCCAGTAGTATCACAGGGGGCGGTGAAGCTTTCTTT. This translates into CASSITGGGEAFF. Full variable domain (remainder filled in from reference TRBV19 and TRBJ1-1): DGGITQSPKYLFRKEGQNVTLSCEQNLNHDAMYWYRQDPGQGLRLIYYSQIVNDFQKGDIAEGYSVSREKKESFPLTVTSAQKNPTAFYLCASSITGGGEAFFGQGTRLTVV.

The V and J genes are TRBV7-9 and TRBJ2-7, with D possibly TRBD2 on 6 matching bases. This CDR3 spans 14 amino acids. CDR1 SEHNR and CDR2 FQNEAQ come from the germline V gene (reference sequence). V was trimmed by 5 bases and J by 6 bases, leaving 17 bases between them. The CDR3 nucleotides read TGTGCCAGCAGCCTCGGGGGAGCGGGTCGCGAGCAGTACTTC. This codes for CASSLGGAGREQYF.

This clonotype was seen a few times. The chain couples TRBV27 to TRBJ2-1; 7 bases are shared with TRBD2. This CDR3 contains 13 residues. The ends lost 6 bases at V and 15 bases at J; junction bases unmatched: 14. CDR1 and CDR2 from the germline V gene are MNHEY and SMNVEV (reference sequence). CDR3 amino acids: CASSFSGRGGVFF. The DNA of the CDR3 is TGTGCCAGCAGCTTTTCAGGGAGGGGAGGAGTGTTCTTC.

The chain employs TRBV28 and TRBJ1-1; D not certain. The CDR3 length is 13 residues. The germline V and J ends were trimmed by 3 bases and 2 bases, with 7 bases remaining between them. From germline, CDR1 is MDHEN and CDR2 SYDVKM. The CDR3 nucleotides are TGTGCCAGCAGTTTGCCCCTAAACACTGAAGCTTTCTTT. Translating it yields CASSLPLNTEAFF.

Only a few counts were recorded for this clonotype. The chain employs TRBV7-8 and TRBJ1-2; 10 bases match TRBD1. The trim removed 7 bases at V and 1 base at J, leaving 6 bases unmatched. Germline CDR1 SGHVS, CDR2 FQNEAQ. This CDR3 region has 15 residues. CDR3 nucleotide sequence: TGTGCCAGCACCCTAAGGGACAGGGGTAACTATGGCTACACCTTC. Protein: CASTLRDRGNYGYTF.

The J gene is TRBJ2-5, the V gene TRBV29-1; D assignment may be TRBD1 or TRBD2 (5 bases each). Germline values: CDR1 SQVTM, CDR2 ANQGSEA. V gave up 6 bases and J gave up 2 bases, with 10 bases separating them. This CDR3 has 12 amino acids. CDR3 protein: CSVSREQETQYF. CDR3 coding DNA: TGCAGCGTATCCAGGGAGCAAGAGACCCAGTACTTC.

The rearrangement joins TRBV20-1 to TRBJ2-1, with TRBD2 matching 10 bases. Germline trimming cut 1 base from V and 0 bases from J; bases unmatched to any gene: 9. This CDR3 has 18 residues. CDR1 and CDR2 (germline): DFQATT, SNEGSKA (reference sequence). CDR3 sequence reads: CSARAPSGGLSSYNEQFF. CDR3 DNA sequence: TGCAGTGCTAGAGCGCCTAGCGGGGGCCTCAGCTCCTACAATGAGCAGTTCTTC.

This clonotype was seen only a few times. This chain links TRBV5-1 with TRBJ1-1, with D uncertain. The CDR3 has 13 amino acids. V dropped 0 bases and J dropped 8 bases, with 11 bases sitting between them. The germline V gene encodes CDR1 SGHRS and CDR2 YFSETQ. The DNA for the CDR3 is TGCGCCAGCAGCTTGGACAGCAAACGGGAAGCTTTCTTT. Amino acids: CASSLDSKREAFF.

This chain joins TRBV19 and TRBJ1-5, with no clear D. Trimming cost V 5 bases and J 7 bases, with 15 bases left between them. CDR1 and CDR2 (germline): LNHDA, SQIVND (reference sequence). The CDR3 length is 14 residues. DNA for the CDR3: TGTGCCAGTAGTCTAGGGAGGGCCGGACAGCCCCAGCATTTT. It encodes CASSLGRAGQPQHF.

The chain employs TRBV27 and TRBJ1-2; a possible D gene is TRBD1 (5 bases). The V gene's germline CDR1 is MNHEY and CDR2 SMNVEV (reference sequence). This CDR3 region has 15 residues. With 4 bases removed from V and 0 bases from J, the gap between germline ends came to 12 bases. The CDR3: CASSSGTFPNYGYTF. CDR3 nucleotide sequence: TGTGCCAGCAGTTCCGGGACTTTTCCTAACTATGGCTACACCTTC.

This chain uses TRBV6-1 with TRBJ2-3, with D possibly TRBD2 on 6 matching bases. V was shortened by 4 bases and J by 1 base, with 12 bases between the two germline ends. There are 15 residues in the CDR3. Per germline, CDR1 MNHNS and CDR2 SASEGT. CDR3 nucleotide sequence: TGTGCCAGCAGTGCGGCAGGGACTGGCACAGATACGCAGTATTTT. Its protein is CASSAAGTGTDTQYF.

V usage is TRBV6-5 and J usage is TRBJ1-5; D might be TRBD1 (6 bases). The germline V and J ends were trimmed by 4 bases and 0 bases, with 13 bases remaining between them. CDR3 size: 16 residues. CDR1 MNHEY and CDR2 SVGAGI come from the germline V gene. Written as DNA, the CDR3 is TGTGCCAGCAGTTCAGACAGGATGTTTAGCAATCAGCCCCAGCATTTT. Its protein product is CASSSDRMFSNQPQHF.

V and J are TRBV6-5 and TRBJ2-7; 9 nucleotides agree with TRBD1. The CDR3 runs to 17 residues. The germline gives CDR1 MNHEY, CDR2 SVGAGI. The V and J ends lost 0 bases and 1 base, in that order; junction bases with no gene match: 7. The CDR3 sequence is CASSYSHPGQGSYEQYF. The CDR3 DNA reads as TGTGCCAGCAGTTACTCCCACCCCGGACAGGGGTCCTACGAGCAGTACTTC.